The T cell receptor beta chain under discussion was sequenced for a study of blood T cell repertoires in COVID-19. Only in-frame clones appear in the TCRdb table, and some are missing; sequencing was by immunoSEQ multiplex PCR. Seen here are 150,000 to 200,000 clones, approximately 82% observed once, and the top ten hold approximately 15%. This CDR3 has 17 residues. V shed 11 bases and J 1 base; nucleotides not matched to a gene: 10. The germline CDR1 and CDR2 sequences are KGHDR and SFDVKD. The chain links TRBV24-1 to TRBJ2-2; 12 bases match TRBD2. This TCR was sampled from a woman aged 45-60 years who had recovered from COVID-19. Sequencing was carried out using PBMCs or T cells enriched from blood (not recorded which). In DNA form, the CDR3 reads TGTGCCAATAGACGGAGACTAGCGGGAGTGAACACCGGGGAGCTGTTTTTT. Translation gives CANRRRLAGVNTGELFF.